Listed below are T cell receptor beta chains from one sample, sequenced in a study of OX40 agonist ivuxolimab in advanced cancers. Sequencing used immunoSEQ multiplex PCR; TCRdb keeps in-frame clones, though not all of them. Of about 48,000 clones in the sample, about 81% were seen once. The sequencing here drew on CD4+ or CD8+ T cells sorted from blood, taken in a trial of the OX40 agonist ivuxolimab. The receptors here all came from an adult with an advanced solid tumor such as melanoma, head and neck, liver or kidney cancer. Both conserved end residues are part of each CDR3. Clone size, where shown, is once, few, many, or a class for clones that have expanded.

v_call: TRBV10-1; j_call: TRBJ2-1; clone_size: .; cdr3_aa: CASSKLDSRSYNEQFF
v_call: TRBV5-1; j_call: TRBJ1-1; clone_size: few; cdr3_aa: CASSLSAVNTEAFF
v_call: TRBV18; j_call: TRBJ2-3; clone_size: .; cdr3_aa: CASSPRAPNRRETDTQYF
v_call: TRBV5-1; j_call: TRBJ2-3; clone_size: .; cdr3_aa: CASSAVAGRDTQYF
v_call: TRBV5-4; j_call: TRBJ2-1; clone_size: .; cdr3_aa: CASSIQGARLYEQFF
v_call: TRBV10-1; j_call: TRBJ2-3; clone_size: .; cdr3_aa: CASSDLANPTTDTQYF
v_call: TRBV5-1; j_call: TRBJ2-2; clone_size: .; cdr3_aa: CASSLSPAGGANTGELFF
v_call: TRBV19; j_call: TRBJ1-6; clone_size: .; cdr3_aa: CASSPGQGYGNSPLHF
v_call: TRBV7-2; j_call: TRBJ2-7; clone_size: .; cdr3_aa: CASSFTTGTNYEQYF
v_call: TRBV18; j_call: TRBJ1-5; clone_size: .; cdr3_aa: CASSPGGSGQPQHF
v_call: TRBV29-1; j_call: TRBJ2-1; clone_size: once; cdr3_aa: CSVRDYNEQFF
v_call: TRBV5-4; j_call: TRBJ2-2; clone_size: .; cdr3_aa: CASSSEEGLAAISGELFF
v_call: TRBV10-1; j_call: TRBJ2-7; clone_size: .; cdr3_aa: CASSPGLYEQYF
v_call: TRBV5-4; j_call: TRBJ1-6; clone_size: .; cdr3_aa: CASSLDSSYNSPLHF
v_call: TRBV2; j_call: TRBJ2-2; clone_size: few; cdr3_aa: CASYYSTGELFF
v_call: TRBV4-1; j_call: TRBJ2-7; clone_size: once; cdr3_aa: CASSQELAAAEDEQYF
v_call: TRBV12-5; j_call: TRBJ2-3; clone_size: .; cdr3_aa: CASGSGLEADTQYF
v_call: TRBV30; j_call: TRBJ1-1; clone_size: .; cdr3_aa: CAWSIDVGTENTEAFF
v_call: TRBV5-4; j_call: TRBJ2-1; clone_size: .; cdr3_aa: CASGREGTGLGQFF
v_call: TRBV27; j_call: TRBJ2-1; clone_size: few; cdr3_aa: CASTGTGQVDEQFF
v_call: TRBV27; j_call: TRBJ2-1; clone_size: .; cdr3_aa: CASSWSRDGGDEQFF
v_call: TRBV15; j_call: TRBJ1-2; clone_size: medium-sized; cdr3_aa: CATSRDLQGPLHGYTF
v_call: TRBV7-6; j_call: TRBJ2-2; clone_size: few; cdr3_aa: CASSALGNTGELFF
v_call: TRBV2; j_call: TRBJ2-1; clone_size: few; cdr3_aa: CASRLYTGGMQFF
v_call: TRBV5-1; j_call: TRBJ1-6; clone_size: .; cdr3_aa: CASSLDSGGRNSPLHF
v_call: TRBV7-9; j_call: TRBJ2-1; clone_size: .; cdr3_aa: CASSSRAYNEQFF
v_call: TRBV7-2; j_call: TRBJ2-5; clone_size: .; cdr3_aa: CASSLVASKGGTQYF
v_call: TRBV2; j_call: TRBJ1-1; clone_size: .; cdr3_aa: CASRPATGYTEAFF
v_call: TRBV15; j_call: TRBJ2-5; clone_size: .; cdr3_aa: CATSNRDRETQYF
v_call: TRBV5-1; j_call: TRBJ2-2; clone_size: .; cdr3_aa: CASSPVGREDRGNTGELFF